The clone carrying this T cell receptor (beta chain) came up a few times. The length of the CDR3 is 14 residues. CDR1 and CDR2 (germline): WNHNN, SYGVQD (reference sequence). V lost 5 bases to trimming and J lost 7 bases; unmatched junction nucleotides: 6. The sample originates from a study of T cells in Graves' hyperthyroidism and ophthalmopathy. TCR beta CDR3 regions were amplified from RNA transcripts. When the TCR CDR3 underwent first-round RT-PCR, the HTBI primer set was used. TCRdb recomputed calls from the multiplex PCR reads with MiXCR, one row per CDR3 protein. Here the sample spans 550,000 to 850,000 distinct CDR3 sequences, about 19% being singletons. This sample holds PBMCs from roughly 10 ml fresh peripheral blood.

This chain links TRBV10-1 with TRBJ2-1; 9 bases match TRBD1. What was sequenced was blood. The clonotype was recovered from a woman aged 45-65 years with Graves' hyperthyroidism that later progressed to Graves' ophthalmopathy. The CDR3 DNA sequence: TGCGCCAGCAGTTGGGACAGGGAAGGGAATGAGCAGTTCTTC. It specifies CASSWDREGNEQFF.